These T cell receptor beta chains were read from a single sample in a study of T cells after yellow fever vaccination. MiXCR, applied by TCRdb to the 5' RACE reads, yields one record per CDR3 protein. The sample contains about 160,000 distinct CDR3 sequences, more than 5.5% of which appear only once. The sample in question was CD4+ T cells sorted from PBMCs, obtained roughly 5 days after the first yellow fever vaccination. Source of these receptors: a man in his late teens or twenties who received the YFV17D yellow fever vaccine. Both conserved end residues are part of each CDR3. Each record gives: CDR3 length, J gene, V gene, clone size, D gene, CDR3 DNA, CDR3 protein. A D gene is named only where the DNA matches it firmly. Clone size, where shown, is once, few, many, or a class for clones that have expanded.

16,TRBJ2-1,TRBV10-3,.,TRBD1,TGTGCCATCAGTCCGGGACAGGGGGCGGGCAGCAATGAGCAGTTCTTC,CAISPGQGAGSNEQFF
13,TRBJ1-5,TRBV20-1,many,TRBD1,TGCAGTGCTGGCAGGGGGGCAGATCAGCCCCAGCATTTT,CSAGRGADQPQHF
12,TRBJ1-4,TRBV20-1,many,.,TGCAGTGCGGCTTTGGCCGATGAAAAACTGTTTTTT,CSAALADEKLFF
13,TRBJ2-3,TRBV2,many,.,TGTGCCAGCCCCGGGACCGCAACAGATACGCAGTATTTT,CASPGTATDTQYF
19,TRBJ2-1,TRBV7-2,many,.,TGTGCCAGCAGCTTACGCTCTAGAGGCTTTCTGAGCTCCTACAATGAGCAGTTCTTC,CASSLRSRGFLSSYNEQFF
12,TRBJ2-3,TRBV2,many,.,TGTGCCAGCTCCCCCGAACTGAATACGCAGTATTTT,CASSPELNTQYF
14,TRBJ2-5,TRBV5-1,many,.,TGCGCCAGCAGCTTCGGGAGTACCCAAGAGACCCAGTACTTC,CASSFGSTQETQYF
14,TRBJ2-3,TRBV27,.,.,TGTGCCAGCAGGATGGGCAGGAGGACAGATACGCAGTATTTT,CASRMGRRTDTQYF
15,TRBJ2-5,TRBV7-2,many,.,TGTGCCAGCAGCCCCCTAGTTCCTCCCGGGGAGACCCAGTACTTC,CASSPLVPPGETQYF
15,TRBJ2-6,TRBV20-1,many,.,TGCAGTGCTAGGGGGGACCTTTCTGGGGCCAACGTCCTGACTTTC,CSARGDLSGANVLTF
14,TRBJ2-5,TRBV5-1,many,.,TGCGCCAGCAGATTTTTACGCGGTGGAGAGACCCAGTACTTC,CASRFLRGGETQYF
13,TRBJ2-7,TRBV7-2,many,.,TGTGCCAGCAGCCGGATGCGGGGCTACGAGCAGTACTTC,CASSRMRGYEQYF
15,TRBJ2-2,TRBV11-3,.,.,TGTGCCAGCAGCCAGACGGGGAGCAGAACCGGGGAGCTGTTTTTT,CASSQTGSRTGELFF
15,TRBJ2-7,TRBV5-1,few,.,TGCGCCAGCAGCTCCTCGACTCACTCCAGCTACGAGCAGTACTTC,CASSSSTHSSYEQYF
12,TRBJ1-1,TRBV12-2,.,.,TGTGCAAGTCGCTTAATTGCCTCTGAAGCTTTCTTT,CASRLIASEAFF
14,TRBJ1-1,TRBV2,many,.,TGTGCCAGCAAAATCGACAGATTGAACACTGAAGCTTTCTTT,CASKIDRLNTEAFF
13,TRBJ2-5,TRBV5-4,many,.,TGTGCCAGCAGCGGCCCAGGGAAAGAGACCCAGTACTTC,CASSGPGKETQYF
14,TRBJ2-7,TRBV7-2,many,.,TGTGCCAGCAGCTTGGCGCTGGGAGCACACGAGCAGTACTTC,CASSLALGAHEQYF
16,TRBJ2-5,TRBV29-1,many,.,TGCAGCGTCGGATCGACTGCCGGGACGCATCAAGAGACCCAGTACTTC,CSVGSTAGTHQETQYF
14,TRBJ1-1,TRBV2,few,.,TGTGCCAGCAGCGGATCCCTTTTGAGGGCTGAAGCTTTCTTT,CASSGSLLRAEAFF
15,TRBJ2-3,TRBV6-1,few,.,TGTGCCAGCACGCCAAGGGGGGATCCCACAGATACGCAGTATTTT,CASTPRGDPTDTQYF
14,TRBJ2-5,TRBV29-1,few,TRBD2,TGCAGCGCTCTCCCGACTGCGGGGGATGAGACCCAGTACTTC,CSALPTAGDETQYF
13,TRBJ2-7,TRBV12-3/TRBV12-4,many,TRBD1,TGTGCCACCTCAGGGACAGCCTCCTACGAGCAGTACTTC,CATSGTASYEQYF
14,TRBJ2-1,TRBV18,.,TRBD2,TGTGCCAGCTCAGCGGGGGGCCCGGCCAATGAGCAGTTCTTC,CASSAGGPANEQFF
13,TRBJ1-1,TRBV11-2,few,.,TGTGCCAGCAGCTCCCAGAGGGACACTGAAGCTTTCTTT,CASSSQRDTEAFF
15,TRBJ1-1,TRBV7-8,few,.,TGTGCCAGCAGCCCCCGAGGGACGGCGAACACTGAAGCTTTCTTT,CASSPRGTANTEAFF
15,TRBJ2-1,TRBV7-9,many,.,TGTGCCAGCAGCTTTTTGACGGTTACCTACAATGAGCAGTTCTTC,CASSFLTVTYNEQFF
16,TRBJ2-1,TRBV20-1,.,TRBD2,TGCAGTGCTGAGGCAAGCGGGGGGCGCTCCTACAATGAGCAGTTCTTC,CSAEASGGRSYNEQFF
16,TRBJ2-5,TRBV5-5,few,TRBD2,TGTGCCAGCAGCTTGTCCAGCGGGGGGGCCGGAGAGACCCAGTACTTC,CASSLSSGGAGETQYF
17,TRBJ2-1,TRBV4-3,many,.,TGCGCCAGCAGCCAAGAAGGGAGTACGAGCTCCTACAATGAGCAGTTCTTC,CASSQEGSTSSYNEQFF
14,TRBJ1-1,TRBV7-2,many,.,TGTGCCAGCAGCCTAGGACATTCGAACACTGAAGCTTTCTTT,CASSLGHSNTEAFF
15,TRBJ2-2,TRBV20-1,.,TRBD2,TGCAGTGCTGGGCGACTAGCGGGGGGGCAGGGGGAGCTGTTTTTT,CSAGRLAGGQGELFF
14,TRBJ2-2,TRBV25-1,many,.,TGTGCCAGCAGTGCGGCCACGGGTTCCGGGGAGCTGTTTTTT,CASSAATGSGELFF
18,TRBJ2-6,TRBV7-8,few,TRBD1,TGTGCCAGCAGCTCGAATCCGGACAGGGGCTCTGGGGCCAACGTCCTGACTTTC,CASSSNPDRGSGANVLTF
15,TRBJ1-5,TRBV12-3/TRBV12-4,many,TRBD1,TGTGCCAGCAGTTTAGACAGGGGTAGCAATCAGCCCCAGCATTTT,CASSLDRGSNQPQHF
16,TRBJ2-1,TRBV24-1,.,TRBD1,TGTGCCACCAGTGATGCTAGACAGGGGGGCTACAATGAGCAGTTCTTC,CATSDARQGGYNEQFF
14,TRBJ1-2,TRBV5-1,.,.,TGCGCCAGCAGCTTGTCCAGAACGGACTATGGCTACACCTTC,CASSLSRTDYGYTF
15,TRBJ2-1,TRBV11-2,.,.,TGTGCCAGCAGCTTAGATCTGGGGGCAGAAAGTGAGCAGTTCTTC,CASSLDLGAESEQFF
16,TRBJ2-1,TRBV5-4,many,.,TGTGCCAGCAGCACCGGAGGGGCCTCCTCCTACAATGAGCAGTTCTTC,CASSTGGASSYNEQFF
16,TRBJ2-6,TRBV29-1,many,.,TGCAGCGTTGAAACGGGGGGCCTCTCTGGGGCCAACGTCCTGACTTTC,CSVETGGLSGANVLTF
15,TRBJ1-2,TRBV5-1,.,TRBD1,TGCGCCAGCAGCCCGGCGGGAGGGGGCGGCTATGGCTACACCTTC,CASSPAGGGGYGYTF
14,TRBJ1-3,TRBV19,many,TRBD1,TGTGCCAGCGGGACAGGCCACTCTGGAAACACCATATATTTT,CASGTGHSGNTIYF
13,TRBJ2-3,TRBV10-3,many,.,TGTGCCATCAGGGGGGTGGGTGCAGATACGCAGTATTTT,CAIRGVGADTQYF
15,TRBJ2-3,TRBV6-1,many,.,TGTGCCAGCAGTGAAGCGCACAGATTCACAGATACGCAGTATTTT,CASSEAHRFTDTQYF
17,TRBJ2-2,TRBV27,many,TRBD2,TGTGCCAGCAGCCCCTCCCTTCGCGGGGGGGACACCGGGGAGCTGTTTTTT,CASSPSLRGGDTGELFF
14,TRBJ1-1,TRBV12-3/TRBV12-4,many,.,TGTGCCAGCAATAGCATCCCTCGCCGTTATGAAGCTTTCTTT,CASNSIPRRYEAFF
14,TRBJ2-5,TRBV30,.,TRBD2,TGTGCCTTGACTAGCGGGGGTGTGAGGGAGACCCAGTACTTC,CALTSGGVRETQYF
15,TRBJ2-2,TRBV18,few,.,TGTGCCAGCTCAGAACGAGTACAGAACACCGGGGAGCTGTTTTTT,CASSERVQNTGELFF
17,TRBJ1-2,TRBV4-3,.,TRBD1,TGCGCCAGCAGCCAAGAAGTGTCCACCGGGACAGGGGGTGGCTACACCTTC,CASSQEVSTGTGGGYTF
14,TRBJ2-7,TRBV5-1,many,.,TGCGCCAGCAGCTGGGACACAACCACGGGCGAGCAGTACTTC,CASSWDTTTGEQYF
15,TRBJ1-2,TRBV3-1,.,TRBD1,TGTGCCAGCAGCCCTCAGACAGGGGACAACTATGGCTACACCTTC,CASSPQTGDNYGYTF
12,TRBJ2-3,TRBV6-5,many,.,TGTGCCAGCAGACGAGGGGGAGATACGCAGTATTTT,CASRRGGDTQYF
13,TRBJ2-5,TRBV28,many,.,TGTGCCAGCAGTTCCGGGGTCTATGAGACCCAGTACTTC,CASSSGVYETQYF
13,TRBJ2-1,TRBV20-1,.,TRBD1,TGCAGTGCTAGGGGGACAGGTCCGAATGAGCAGTTCTTC,CSARGTGPNEQFF
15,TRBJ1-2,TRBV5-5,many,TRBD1,TGTGCCAGCAGCTTTCGACAGGGAGCTAACTATGGCTACACCTTC,CASSFRQGANYGYTF